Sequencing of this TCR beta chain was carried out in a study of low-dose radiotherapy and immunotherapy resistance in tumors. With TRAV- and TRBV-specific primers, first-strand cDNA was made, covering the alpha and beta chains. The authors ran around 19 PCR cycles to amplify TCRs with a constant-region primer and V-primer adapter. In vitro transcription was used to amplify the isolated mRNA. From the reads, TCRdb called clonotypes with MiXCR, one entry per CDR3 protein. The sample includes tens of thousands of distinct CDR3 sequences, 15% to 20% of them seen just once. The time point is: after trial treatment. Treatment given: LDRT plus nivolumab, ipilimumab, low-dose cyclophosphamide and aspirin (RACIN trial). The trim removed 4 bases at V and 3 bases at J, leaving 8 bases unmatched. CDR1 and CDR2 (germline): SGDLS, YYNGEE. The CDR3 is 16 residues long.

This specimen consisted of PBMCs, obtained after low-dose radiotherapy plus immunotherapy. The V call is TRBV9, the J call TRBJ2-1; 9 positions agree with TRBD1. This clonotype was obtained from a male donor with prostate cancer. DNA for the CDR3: TGTGCCAGCAGCACCCCCGGGGGACAGGGCTACAATGAGCAGTTCTTC. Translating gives CASSTPGGQGYNEQFF. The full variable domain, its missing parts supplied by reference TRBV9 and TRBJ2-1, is DSGVTQTPKHLITATGQRVTLRCSPRSGDLSVYWYQQSLDQGLQFLIQYYNGEERAKGNILERFSAQQFPDLHSELNLSSLELGDSALYFCASSTPGGQGYNEQFFGPGTRLTVL.